A single sample gave rise to the 15 T cell receptor beta chains below, sequenced in a study of human T cells and chemical hapten exposure. TCRdb re-called the 5' RACE reads through MiXCR, storing one row per CDR3 protein. Of 110,000 or so distinct CDR3 sequences listed, 15% to 20% are singletons. Total RNA was isolated from whole blood that had not been fractionated. These receptors all stem from a human donor in good health.

This chain joins TRBV7-8 and TRBJ1-1, with TRBD1 matching 7 bases. The CDR3 totals 16 residues. Germline V gives CDR1 SGHVS, CDR2 FQNEAQ. V was clipped by 5 bases and J by 1 base; unmatched bases: 10. CDR3 sequence (DNA): TGTGCCAGCAGCCCAAGACAGGGCTTGGGGAACACTGAAGCTTTCTTT. This sequence encodes CASSPRQGLGNTEAFF.

This rearrangement joins TRBV12-3 or TRBV12-4 to TRBJ2-5; D assignment may be TRBD1 or TRBD2 (5 bases each). The length of the CDR3 is 15 residues. Trimming removed 3 bases at V and 2 bases at J, with 13 bases between. The CDR3: CASSFAQGGQETQYF. As DNA, the CDR3 is TGTGCCAGCAGTTTTGCCCAGGGCGGGCAAGAGACCCAGTACTTC.

This chain links TRBV9 with TRBJ2-3; the match to TRBD2 covers 7 bases. V trimming: 0 bases; J trimming: 7 bases; junction bases outside the gene matches: 5. Per germline, CDR1 SGDLS and CDR2 YYNGEE. The CDR3 runs 14 residues. The CDR3 DNA sequence: TGTGCCAGCAGCGTAGGCGGGAGCGCGTATACGCAGTATTTT. Protein product: CASSVGGSAYTQYF.

This chain's CDR3 is CAWSRWGGGSTEAFF. The CDR3 DNA reads as TGTGCCTGGAGTCGATGGGGCGGGGGGAGCACTGAAGCTTTCTTT. The chain recombines TRBV19 with TRBJ1-1; a weak D match, TRBD1 (5 bases). In germline, CDR1 is LNHDA, CDR2 SQIVND (reference sequence). V gave up 11 bases and J gave up 4 bases, with 23 bases separating them. The length of the CDR3 is 15 residues.

This clonotype was counted only a few times. The V call is TRBV2, the J call TRBJ2-3; D gene unclear. CDR1 is SNHLY, CDR2 FYNNEI, per germline. V was pared by 4 bases and J by 5 bases, with 16 bases between. The CDR3 loop spans 15 amino acids. This CDR3 is CASSGGRMPGDTQYF. In nucleotides, the CDR3 is TGTGCCAGCAGTGGAGGAAGGATGCCGGGAGATACGCAGTATTTT.

The rearrangement links TRBV6-5 to TRBJ1-1, with 10 positions matching TRBD1. V lost 5 bases and J lost 5; bases outside the gene matches: 14. Germline V gene lookup returns CDR1 MNHEY and CDR2 SVGAGI. The CDR3 runs to 17 residues. The DNA for the CDR3 is TGTGCCAGCAGTACCTCCGGGACAGGGGTTTTTAGGACTGAAGCTTTCTTT. Translating gives CASSTSGTGVFRTEAFF.

The V and J genes are TRBV12-3 or TRBV12-4 and TRBJ2-5; 9 nucleotides match TRBD1. The V gene end was trimmed by 6 bases and the J gene end by 0 bases; junction bases not matched to a gene: 5. The length of the CDR3 is 15 residues. The CDR3 sequence is CASSSGTGYQETQYF. The CDR3 bases are TGTGCCAGCAGCTCCGGGACAGGGTACCAAGAGACCCAGTACTTC.

The gene calls are TRBV6-1 and TRBJ2-7, with 8 bases fitting TRBD1. Trimming removed 2 bases from V and 4 bases from J; junction bases left unmatched: 4. The CDR3 is 14 amino acids. The germline V gene encodes CDR1 MNHNS and CDR2 SASEGT. CDR3 coding DNA: TGTGCCAGCAGTGAAATTGACAGGGGTTACGAGCAGTACTTC. Translated: CASSEIDRGYEQYF.

This clonotype was counted only a few times. The chain uses TRBV20-1 and TRBJ2-1; D is unresolved. The V and J ends lost 6 bases and 16 bases respectively, with 19 bases between them. The germline V gene encodes CDR1 DFQATT and CDR2 SNEGSKA (reference sequence). This CDR3 has 11 residues. CDR3 loop: CSALEDSFRFF. Here the CDR3 DNA reads TGCAGTGCATTGGAAGACTCATTTCGTTTCTTC.

This clonotype was counted a few times. V usage is TRBV7-6 and J usage is TRBJ2-7; 10 bases line up with TRBD2. J gave up 2 bases and V 5 bases, and 9 bases lay outside the gene matches. The CDR3 spans 16 residues. Germline lookup yields CDR1 SGHVS and CDR2 FNYEAQ. CDR3 amino acids: CASSPLTSGVTYEQYF. CDR3 DNA: TGTGCCAGCAGCCCCCTCACTAGCGGGGTTACCTACGAGCAGTACTTC.

V is TRBV18 and J is TRBJ1-3; D unresolved. Trimming stripped 5 bases from V and 2 bases from J, with 10 bases between. This CDR3 is built from 14 residues. The germline gives CDR1 KGHSH, CDR2 LQKENI. CDR3 coding DNA: TGTGCCAGCTCAACTACCCTTACTGGAAACACCATATATTTT. Its protein is CASSTTLTGNTIYF.

The V gene is TRBV2, the J gene TRBJ2-7; 9 bases are a match to TRBD1. Germline V gives CDR1 SNHLY, CDR2 FYNNEI. This CDR3 contains 15 residues. Germline trimming cut 6 bases from V and 0 bases from J; bases unmatched to any gene: 6. CDR3 amino acids: CASSLRDRASYEQYF. CDR3 nucleotides: TGTGCCAGCAGCCTCCGGGACAGGGCCTCCTACGAGCAGTACTTC. The full variable domain, rest sourced from reference TRBV2 and TRBJ2-7, is EPEVTQTPSHQVTQMGQEVILRCVPISNHLYFYWYRQILGQKVEFLVSFYNNEISEKSEIFDDQFSVERPDGSNFTLKIRSTKLEDSAMYFCASSLRDRASYEQYFGPGTRLTVT.

The rearrangement uses TRBV27 and TRBJ2-5; TRBD2 aligns across 11 bases. The CDR3 is 14 amino acids. Germline CDR1 and CDR2: MNHEY and SMNVEV (reference sequence). V shed 2 bases and J 8 bases; nucleotides not matched to a gene: 4. The CDR3 DNA reads as TGTGCCAGCAGTTTAGCCCTAGCGGGAGGAACCCAGTACTTC. It yields the protein CASSLALAGGTQYF.

The rearrangement joins TRBV5-1 to TRBJ1-1; weak D call: TRBD1 (5 bases). Trimming took off 0 bases at V and 4 bases at J, with 13 bases between the two ends. Germline values: CDR1 SGHRS, CDR2 YFSETQ. The CDR3 is 15 amino acids. The CDR3 protein is CASSLAGGKSTEAFF. The CDR3 bases are TGCGCCAGCAGCTTGGCGGGGGGGAAGAGCACTGAAGCTTTCTTT.

This clonotype was counted a few times. The chain combines TRBV5-1 with TRBJ1-1; D may be TRBD1 (6 bases). Germline CDR1 reads SGHRS; CDR2 reads YFSETQ. The CDR3 covers 16 residues. V was trimmed by 0 bases and J by 0 bases, leaving 12 bases between them. CDR3 sequence: CASSLGGGSLNTEAFF. DNA of the CDR3: TGCGCCAGCAGCTTGGGGGGGGGCAGCTTGAACACTGAAGCTTTCTTT. The variable domain in full, with the rest retrieved from reference TRBV5-1 and TRBJ1-1, is KAGVTQTPRYLIKTRGQQVTLSCSPISGHRSVSWYQQTPGQGLQFLFEYFSETQRNKGNFPGRFSGRQFSNSRSEMNVSTLELGDSALYLCASSLGGGSLNTEAFFGQGTRLTVV.